Listed here are 13 T cell receptor beta chains from one sample, sequenced in a study of cytomegalovirus exposure and HLA in healthy donors. PCR used 60 Vbeta primers and 13 Jbeta primers. Produced via immunoSEQ multiplex PCR; TCRdb's table is partial and in-frame only. The sample carries about 160,000 clones, almost 85% recorded once. The material sequenced was PBMCs. Source of these receptors: a boy aged 2 to 10 in good health and CMV-seronegative.

V is TRBV6-5 and J is TRBJ1-2; 7 bases align to TRBD1. The CDR3 length is 15 residues. CDR1 and CDR2 from the germline V gene are MNHEY and SVGAGI. V lost 6 bases to trimming and J lost 2 bases; unmatched junction nucleotides: 9. The CDR3 loop reads CASSRRTGLNYGYTF. DNA of the CDR3: TGTGCCAGCAGCCGCCGGACAGGCCTGAACTATGGCTACACCTTC.

The genes are TRBV2 and TRBJ2-3; tentatively, D is TRBD1 (6 bases). CDR3 length: 16 amino acids. Trimming removed 8 bases from V and 2 bases from J, with 20 bases in between. Per germline, CDR1 SNHLY and CDR2 FYNNEI. In nucleotides, the CDR3 is TGTGCCAGCCTCATGTCAGGTCAGGGGTACACAGATACGCAGTATTTT. Its translation is CASLMSGQGYTDTQYF.

This clone was observed a handful of times. The rearrangement joins TRBV7-9 to TRBJ2-7, with D maybe TRBD2 (5 bases). CDR3 length: 14 amino acids. V lost 0 bases to trimming and J lost 5 bases, with 11 bases between them. CDR1 is SEHNR and CDR2 is FQNEAQ in the germline V gene (reference sequence). The CDR3 nucleotides read TGTGCCAGCAGCTTAGCCGGAGGAGATAACGAGCAGTACTTC. Translating it yields CASSLAGGDNEQYF.

The chain has TRBV6-5 and TRBJ2-7; TRBD2 matches 7 bases. The CDR3 has 13 residues. Looked up from germline, CDR1 is MNHEY and CDR2 is SVGAGI. The J segment lost 0 bases and the V segment lost 6 bases, leaving 2 bases of the junction unmatched. This chain's CDR3 is CASRRGNSYEQYF. CDR3 DNA sequence: TGTGCCAGCAGGCGGGGGAACTCCTACGAGCAGTACTTC.

The rearrangement joins TRBV27 to TRBJ1-2; 8 bases are a match to TRBD1. CDR1 is MNHEY, CDR2 SMNVEV, per germline (reference sequence). J was trimmed by 4 bases and V by 8 bases; bases with no gene match: 6. CDR3 length: 13 amino acids. CDR3 region: CASGKDRGYGYTF. CDR3 sequence (DNA): TGTGCCAGCGGAAAAGACAGGGGCTATGGCTACACCTTC.

The CDR3 DNA is TGTGCCAGCAGTGCAGGGGAGGGGCGCGGCTACACCTTC. This sequence encodes CASSAGEGRGYTF. The chain links TRBV28 to TRBJ1-2, with D tentatively TRBD1 (6 bases). The ends were cut back, 5 bases at V and 8 bases at J, with 15 bases in the middle. This CDR3 is 13 amino acids long. Germline V gene data show CDR1 as MDHEN and CDR2 as SYDVKM.

In its sample, this clone was seen a few times. The chain links TRBV5-5 to TRBJ1-5; D gene ambiguous. The CDR3 runs 13 residues. CDR1 is SGHKS, CDR2 YYEKEE, per germline (reference sequence). The V and J ends lost 2 bases and 4 bases respectively, with 7 bases between them. Here the CDR3 DNA reads TGTGCCAGCAGCTTTACAGAAAATCAGCCCCAGCATTTT. This sequence encodes CASSFTENQPQHF.

The rearrangement links TRBV6-5 to TRBJ1-2; 8 positions agree with TRBD1. The germline V gene encodes CDR1 MNHEY and CDR2 SVGAGI. CDR3 length: 15 amino acids. J lost 5 bases, V lost 0 bases, and 5 bases had no gene match. The DNA of the CDR3 is TGTGCCAGCAGTTACTCTCGGACAGGGTTATATGGCTACACCTTC. Its translation is CASSYSRTGLYGYTF.

This clone was counted between two and nine times. The chain is built from TRBV4-1 and TRBJ1-2; 7 bases map to TRBD1. V dropped 4 bases and J dropped 0; count of bases not matched to a gene: 2. CDR3 size: 14 residues. The germline CDR1 and CDR2 sequences are MGHRA and YSYEKL. The CDR3, as DNA: TGCGCCAGCAGCCGTCAGGGGGCTAACTATGGCTACACCTTC. Translation gives CASSRQGANYGYTF.

The J gene is TRBJ1-1, the V gene TRBV4-1, with TRBD1 matching 7 bases. Germline assignment: CDR1 MGHRA and CDR2 YSYEKL. The V segment lost 3 bases and the J segment 7 bases; nucleotides outside the gene matches: 8. This CDR3 is 14 amino acids long. The CDR3 DNA is TGCGCCAGCAGCCAGACCTTTAGACAGGGTGAAGCTTTCTTT. Translated, it gives CASSQTFRQGEAFF.

The rearrangement links TRBV29-1 to TRBJ2-1; possibly TRBD2 for D (5 bases). The length of the CDR3 is 16 residues. Trimming removed 4 bases at V and 1 base at J, with 17 bases between. Germline CDR1 is SQVTM and CDR2 is ANQGSEA. The CDR3 nucleotides read TGCAGCGTTGTTCGTGGTGCGGGTATATCCTACAATGAGCAGTTCTTC. It codes for CSVVRGAGISYNEQFF.

This chain connects TRBV14 to TRBJ1-4, with 7 bases identical to TRBD1. Germline loops: CDR1 SGHDN, CDR2 FVKESK. V lost 2 bases and J lost 3; bases outside the gene matches: 21. This CDR3 contains 21 residues. CDR3: CASSQNTDIRGFLPANEKLFF. The CDR3 DNA reads TGTGCCAGCAGCCAAAATACTGACATCAGGGGGTTTTTACCGGCTAATGAAAAACTGTTTTTT.

This clone turned up a few times. The chain links TRBV29-1 to TRBJ1-2; tentative D call: TRBD1 (5 bases). Germline assignment: CDR1 SQVTM and CDR2 ANQGSEA. V was pared by 1 base and J by 8 bases, with 11 bases between. This CDR3 spans 12 amino acids. The CDR3 region has the DNA TGCAGCGTTGAAGCGGGACTAGACGGCTACACCTTC. Its protein is CSVEAGLDGYTF.